Detailed here is one TCR beta chain. This CDR3 region has 14 residues. CDR1 is MNHEY and CDR2 is SVGAGI in the germline V gene. After removal of 5 bases from V and 8 bases from J, the junction contained 11 bases not matched to a gene. In the original workflow: Cell counts per sample came from amplifying reference gene primers. Clones were sequenced by immunoSEQ multiplex PCR, and TCRdb holds only the in-frame ones, with some missing. That table furnishes V, J and clone size, whereas the DNA furnished D and trimming. The sample holds under 350,000 clones; around 89% are singletons and the top ten take approximately 4.2%. This entry belongs to a study of blood T cell repertoires in COVID-19. Overall study context: Samples representing acute and convalescent COVID-19 were sourced from the United States, Italy and Spain. PBMCs, B-cell-depleted T cells, or T cells provided the cDNA or gDNA that made up the material.

The V gene is TRBV6-5, the J gene TRBJ1-2, with TRBD1 matching over 7 bases. Sequenced: peripheral blood. This clonotype originated in a man between 40 and 49 years old with acute or convalescent COVID-19. The CDR3 DNA reads as TGTGCCAGCAGTATTCTACAGGGGAGTAAAGGCTACACCTTC. It codes for CASSILQGSKGYTF.